This T cell receptor beta chain was documented in a study of T-cell memory formation after mild COVID-19. Study-wide results and caveats: Clones that got smaller from day 15 to 85 had even CD4/CD8, while clones growing later tipped toward CD4+.

Each CDR3 protein gets one entry after TCRdb re-called the 5' RACE reads with MiXCR. This table has about 560,000 distinct CDR3 sequences, 17% appearing once. Comments on this clonotype: The antigen remains unidentified.

V lost 6 bases and J lost 1; bases outside the gene matches: 8. The germline CDR1 and CDR2 sequences are MDHEN and SYDVKM. This CDR3 contains 15 residues. The sequencing sample was made of PBMCs or a T cell subset sorted from them (not recorded which). The clonotype originates from an adult woman who had mild COVID-19 (a few samples of this study predate the infection). Cell type and time point are not known. This sequence joins TRBV28 and TRBJ2-7; 8 nucleotides line up with TRBD1. CDR3 residues: CASSLGTGDSYEQYF. CDR3 bases: TGTGCCAGCAGCCTTGGGACAGGAGATTCCTACGAGCAGTACTTC.